Described below is a single TCR beta chain sequence and its context. Its antigen is not known. This sample is part of a study of cytomegalovirus exposure and HLA in healthy donors. Findings and limits, study-wide: Researchers reported in a later analysis that a missense DCLRE1C variant was tied to TCR beta V- and J-gene trimming. Researchers catalogued approximately 170 TCR beta chains as cytomegalovirus-associated. Donor immune exposure was known only as CMV serostatus. A later analysis reportedly found that, within productive TCRs, an Asian-associated ancestry cluster had fewer N-insertions than the mean observed across the 666 donors.

The PCR made use of 60 Vbeta and 13 Jbeta primers. The repertoire was sequenced with immunoSEQ multiplex PCR; TCRdb's copy has only in-frame clones and lacks some. The sample yields tens of thousands of clones, 60% to 85% seen once. The source material was PBMCs. The TCR sequence derives from a woman in her forties in good health and CMV-seropositive.

As DNA, the CDR3 is TGTGCCACCGGGACAGGGGCCGACCATGAAGAGACCCAGTACTTC. Amino acid sequence: CATGTGADHEETQYF. V gene TRBV15 combines with J gene TRBJ2-5; 10 nucleotides line up with TRBD1. The CDR3 spans 15 residues. Germline V gives CDR1 LNHNV, CDR2 YYDKDF (reference sequence). Trimming cost V 8 bases and J 3 bases; bases outside gene matches: 9.